These T cell receptor beta chains were read from a single sample in a study of T cell repertoires in cytomegalovirus infection. TCRdb processed the reads anew with MiXCR; each CDR3 protein has one entry. The table lists about 680,000 distinct CDR3 sequences, 20% to 25% of them singletons, with approximately 8.2% in the top ten. Sequencing was done on a sample of CD8+ T cells from PBMCs. The source is a human donor in good health (CMV status not recorded). Some clones in this sample may be carry-over from other donors' samples. The CDR3 runs from the conserved cysteine through the conserved F or W.

TRBV28,CASSFRGNTEAFF
TRBV7-6,CASSLGIAGSRAVETQYF
TRBV6-2/TRBV6-3,CASKHGDRDNYGYTF
TRBV7-9,CASSLVGTSYEQYF
TRBV19,CASSIVGTSRQETQYF
TRBV7-2,CASSLGYLAGDNEKLFF
TRBV19,CASSMDETAYNTEAFF
TRBV9,CASSEGGGTGNYNEQFF
TRBV14,CASSQTLETQYF
TRBV10-3,CAISEDGPSNQPQHF
TRBV7-9,CASSWGRGTGPYNEQFF
TRBV7-9,CASSGQRETQYF
TRBV28,CASRSTGGLTEAFF
TRBV6-2/TRBV6-3,CASSSGPGGSYNEQFF
TRBV6-2/TRBV6-3,CASSYLLSREDTGELFF
TRBV11-2,CASSFVPDTQYF
TRBV6-6,CATSAGGPTDTQYF
TRBV20-1,CSGQRAGGGPQRETQYF
TRBV5-1,CASSLDFSGRANTGELFF
TRBV5-1,CASSFTGTHEQYF
TRBV6-5,CASSYSGQGLYGYTF
TRBV28,CARWRRENRSSYNTEAFF
TRBV6-6,CASSHGDGHYGYTF
TRBV7-9,CASTAPGKNYEQYF
TRBV6-2/TRBV6-3,CASSYGVGTDTQYF
TRBV6-5,CASRTTSGGTNTGELFF
TRBV20-1,CSARDPRDSNQPQHF
TRBV10-3,CAISESIGIDEQYF
TRBV11-3,CASSLVPRDPQIRSPLHF
TRBV2,CARHRRPTEAFF
TRBV6-2/TRBV6-3,CASSPHRGRTETQYF
TRBV28,CASSLFPDRESLSYTF
TRBV7-6,CASTPYSGENTGELFF
TRBV5-5,CASSLRDGGPGEPFF
TRBV20-1,CSARDLTDIYQETQYF
TRBV5-6,CASSLKAGIWVGNTEAFF
TRBV2,CASSDPRDNEQFF
TRBV7-9,CASSQGQGYSYEQYF
TRBV6-2/TRBV6-3,CASSYSIRAAGTDTQYF
TRBV20-1,CSARDPYHSGAFSNEQFF
TRBV7-6,CATIIIDRGTGELFF
TRBV10-3,CAIEGQGANEAFF
TRBV20-1,CSVRTSGGSFLEQFF
TRBV14,CASSQAETEDTDTQYF
TRBV6-5,CAVSGGTDTQYF
TRBV7-6,CAVDRVYQETQYF
TRBV19,CASSIAQGGEQFF
TRBV6-2/TRBV6-3,CASIEAPYNEQFF
TRBV20-1,CSARVVNYNEQFF
TRBV4-2,CASSQVRQNTGELFF
TRBV12-3/TRBV12-4,CASSLDGVAETQYF
TRBV7-8,CASQGGPGAYNEQFF
TRBV7-6,CASSLDGRQSNYGYTF